This TCR beta chain was recovered during a study of T cell responses to AZD1222 COVID-19 vaccine. Study overall: Second-dose intervals of approximately 4 or approximately 12 weeks were pooled.

The CDR3 is 16 amino acids. Per germline, CDR1 MDHEN and CDR2 SYDVKM. With 1 base clipped from V and 7 bases from J, the junction kept 10 bases outside the gene matches. TCRdb's table, derived via immunoSEQ multiplex PCR, lists solely in-frame clones and lacks some. The sample includes about 110,000 clones, about 90% of them seen just once. Points from the study as a whole: Among the donors, most were white British and more were female, and clonal diversity was possibly underestimated. Among vaccine-associated CD4 TCRs, coverage spanned spike, with dominance at 160-218 and 743-854. The reported proportion of spike-specific TCRs targeting unmutated variant regions was nearly half.

As to this clone: Its specificity is not known.

The specimen comprised peripheral blood, sampled on day 0 of AZD1222 vaccination. The sequence derives from an adult in good health. The rearrangement joins TRBV28 to TRBJ1-5; the match to TRBD1 covers 7 bases. CDR3 sequence reads: CASSLFADRAVQPQHF. The DNA of the CDR3 is TGTGCCAGCAGTTTATTTGCAGACAGGGCCGTACAGCCCCAGCATTTT.